This TCR beta chain was sequenced in a study of blood T cell repertoires in COVID-19. Study context: Spain, Italy and the United States supplied samples that represented acute and convalescent COVID-19.

Enrollment of patients from Seattle took place during active infection, with longitudinal follow-up. Per the original data handling: The authors estimated nucleated cell counts from reference gene primer amplification. Sequencing used immunoSEQ multiplex PCR; TCRdb keeps in-frame clones, though not all of them. V and J calls and clone size are given by that table; D and trimming were obtained from the DNA. This sample carries under 250,000 clones, approximately 90% of them seen once, and the ten largest clones take about 5.9%. Sequencing input: peripheral blood. The receptor comes from a woman aged 25 to 39 with COVID-19, enrolled during active disease.

CDR3 residues: CASSPLSGGATDTQYF. CDR3 coding DNA: TGCGCCAGCAGCCCTCTTAGCGGGGGGGCCACAGATACGCAGTATTTT. The chain carries TRBV5-1 and TRBJ2-3, with 11 bases that match TRBD2. The V and J ends lost 4 bases and 2 bases, in that order; junction bases with no gene match: 6. The CDR3 extends over 16 amino acids. From germline, CDR1 is SGHRS and CDR2 YFSETQ.